The 3 T cell receptor beta chains reported below all come from one sample, sequenced in a study of blood T cell repertoires in COVID-19. Clones were sequenced by immunoSEQ multiplex PCR, and TCRdb holds only the in-frame ones, with some missing. Seen here are around 300,000 clones, 75% to 90% observed once, and the top ten hold about 2.5%. Sequenced sample: peripheral blood. The receptor source for this set is a man aged 18 to 35 with active or convalescent COVID-19.

The rearrangement joins TRBV19 to TRBJ1-1; no clear D gene. The CDR3 is 12 residues long. Trimming took off 6 bases at V and 11 bases at J, with 16 bases between the two ends. Germline V gives CDR1 LNHDA, CDR2 SQIVND (reference sequence). The CDR3 DNA follows: TGTGCCAGTAGGGTTGAGGGCGGTGGGGCTTTCTTT. It yields the protein CASRVEGGGAFF. The variable domain in full, completed from reference TRBV19 and TRBJ1-1, reads DGGITQSPKYLFRKEGQNVTLSCEQNLNHDAMYWYRQDPGQGLRLIYYSQIVNDFQKGDIAEGYSVSREKKESFPLTVTSAQKNPTAFYLCASRVEGGGAFFGQGTRLTVV.

This chain joins TRBV18 and TRBJ1-1; D is unresolved. This CDR3 has 14 amino acids. Germline values: CDR1 KGHSH, CDR2 LQKENI. Trimming pared 1 base from V and 2 bases from J, leaving 8 bases between. CDR3 DNA sequence: TGTGCCAGCTCACCACGTATAGCTAACACTGAAGCTTTCTTT. It specifies CASSPRIANTEAFF.

This clone was recorded once. This chain uses TRBV27 with TRBJ2-3; D unresolved. Germline-derived CDR1 and CDR2 are MNHEY and SMNVEV (reference sequence). This CDR3 region has 13 residues. Trimming left V 0 bases short and J 6 bases short, with 7 bases between. The CDR3 DNA follows: TGTGCCAGCAGTTTATCAGCCTCTGATACGCAGTATTTT. Translation: CASSLSASDTQYF.